The rows below give T cell receptor beta chains drawn from one sample of a study of T cells expressing NK-cell markers. TCRdb re-called the 5' RACE reads; every CDR3 protein appears as one record, without DNA. This sample's table has a few hundred thousand distinct CDR3 sequences. Sequences were obtained from blood T cells: a sorted CD56 or NKG2C T cell subset, CD4+ or CD8+ T cells, or bulk PBMC T cells (not recorded which). The receptor set was obtained from a man between 18 and 29 years old in good health. The CDR3 runs from the conserved cysteine through the conserved F or W.

j_call v_call cdr3_aa
TRBJ1-5 TRBV20-1 CSATTGGGNQPQHF
TRBJ2-1 TRBV5-1 CASSFSTSGLGASNEQFF
TRBJ1-6 TRBV18 CASSPSNSPLHF
TRBJ2-1 TRBV20-1 CSALGVGSYNEQFF
TRBJ1-1 TRBV27 CASRTGGLVTEAFF
TRBJ2-1 TRBV7-6 CASSQSAGQGRPNEQFF
TRBJ2-4 TRBV6-6 CASTYSPQIQYF
TRBJ2-3 TRBV6-1 CASSRFGGGFQTSTDTQYF
TRBJ1-2 TRBV12-3/TRBV12-4 CASSDGANYGYTF
TRBJ2-3 TRBV5-5 CASSPVILSADTQYF
TRBJ1-2 TRBV27 CASRKPGQGPHGYTF
TRBJ2-5 TRBV12-3/TRBV12-4 CASSYSESETQYF
TRBJ1-3 TRBV12-3/TRBV12-4 CASTELGGNTIYF
TRBJ1-4 TRBV3-1 CASSLQGGRQEKLFF
TRBJ2-1 TRBV10-3 CAISEGAGLGGYNEQFF
TRBJ2-5 TRBV10-1 CASSESGLAVSQYF
TRBJ1-5 TRBV18 CASSARGLSPSDQPQHF
TRBJ2-3 TRBV5-1 CASSTPGTGTGDTQYF
TRBJ2-5 TRBV7-2 CASSLGWGTQYF
TRBJ2-1 TRBV11-3 CASSFDNSYNEQFF
TRBJ2-1 TRBV6-1 CASSEIGSGQQFF
TRBJ2-7 TRBV7-2 CASSLALAGGYEQYF
TRBJ2-1 TRBV10-3 CAIGRFDEQFF
TRBJ2-3 TRBV7-7 CASNAGDRGFSTDTQYF
TRBJ2-7 TRBV19 CASSIGQGAYEQYF
TRBJ2-1 TRBV10-3 CAISSGQGITEQFF
TRBJ2-1 TRBV15 CATSSTGTSILSSYNEQFF
TRBJ2-7 TRBV28 CASSSGTGSPYEQYF
TRBJ2-3 TRBV2 CASSLTALIDTQYF
TRBJ2-5 TRBV18 CASSPPSGGETQYF
TRBJ1-1 TRBV20-1 CSASTAPNTEAFF
TRBJ2-1 TRBV2 CASSEDRLSNEQFF
TRBJ2-2 TRBV6-1 CASSEALIGELFF
TRBJ1-4 TRBV6-5 CASSYRDATNEKLFF
TRBJ2-1 TRBV9 CASSVGGASFINEQFF
TRBJ2-7 TRBV14 CASSQAQLHEQYF
TRBJ2-1 TRBV30 CAWRFGTGREQFF
TRBJ1-5 TRBV6-1 CASSTGLNQPQHF
TRBJ1-5 TRBV5-6 CASSFSVGNQPQHF
TRBJ1-2 TRBV5-6 CASSSSWDGGYTF
TRBJ1-2 TRBV12-3/TRBV12-4 CASSGQRNYGYTF
TRBJ2-2 TRBV3-1 CASSQVWLAGNTGELFF
TRBJ2-5 TRBV20-1 CSGGLAGGGTQYF
TRBJ2-1 TRBV7-2 CASSLAGSLTYNEQFF
TRBJ2-4 TRBV21-1 CASSKKGELAKNIQYF
TRBJ2-2 TRBV20-1 CSLGREGRTGELFF
TRBJ2-1 TRBV14 CASSTGESYNEQFF
TRBJ2-2 TRBV25-1 CASSDRGRGRPGELFF
TRBJ2-3 TRBV5-6 CASSSTREEVTQYF
TRBJ2-1 TRBV29-1 CSVPLGHEQFF
TRBJ2-3 TRBV6-1 CASRDQNTDTQYF
TRBJ2-7 TRBV20-1 CTGLAGSLTHEQYF